A single T cell receptor (beta chain) is shown here with its context. This CDR3 has 14 amino acids. Germline CDR1 and CDR2: SGHDT and YYEEEE. Trimming shortened V by 0 bases and J by 9 bases, and 13 bases separated the two germline ends. The sample belongs to a study of blood T cells in healthy people across ages. Study in general: Template switching caught about one barcoded beta molecule for each two T cells.

It was with a sample-barcoded 5' primer and a J-beta primer mix that a second PCR of roughly 7 to 12 cycles was run. In TCRdb, the 5' RACE reads were re-called with MiXCR into one record per CDR3 protein. This sample has about 1.4 million distinct CDR3 sequences; 45% to 70% occur once, and the top ten carry 6.5% to 8%. Each sample had at least 6.5 million PBMCs isolated. This TCR was sampled from a man aged 18 to 35 in good health. Material: blood. This sequence joins TRBV5-6 and TRBJ2-1; D not resolved. CDR3 coding DNA: TGTGCCAGCAGCTTGGGGCGATCCCTAACTGAGCAGTTCTTC. Its translation is CASSLGRSLTEQFF.